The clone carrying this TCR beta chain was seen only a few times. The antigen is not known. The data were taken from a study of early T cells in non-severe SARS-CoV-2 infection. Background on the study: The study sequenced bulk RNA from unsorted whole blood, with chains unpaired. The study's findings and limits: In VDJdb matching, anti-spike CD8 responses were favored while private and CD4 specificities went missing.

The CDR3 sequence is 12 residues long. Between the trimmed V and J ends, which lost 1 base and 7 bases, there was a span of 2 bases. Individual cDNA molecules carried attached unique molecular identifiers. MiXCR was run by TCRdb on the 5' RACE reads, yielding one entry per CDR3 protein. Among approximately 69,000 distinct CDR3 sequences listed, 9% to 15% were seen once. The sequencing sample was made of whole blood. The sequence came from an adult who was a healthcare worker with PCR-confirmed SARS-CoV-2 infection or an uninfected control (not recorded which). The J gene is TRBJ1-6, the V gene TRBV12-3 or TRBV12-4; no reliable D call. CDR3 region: CASSLVNSPLHF. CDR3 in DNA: TGTGCCAGCAGTTTAGTGAATTCACCCCTCCACTTT.